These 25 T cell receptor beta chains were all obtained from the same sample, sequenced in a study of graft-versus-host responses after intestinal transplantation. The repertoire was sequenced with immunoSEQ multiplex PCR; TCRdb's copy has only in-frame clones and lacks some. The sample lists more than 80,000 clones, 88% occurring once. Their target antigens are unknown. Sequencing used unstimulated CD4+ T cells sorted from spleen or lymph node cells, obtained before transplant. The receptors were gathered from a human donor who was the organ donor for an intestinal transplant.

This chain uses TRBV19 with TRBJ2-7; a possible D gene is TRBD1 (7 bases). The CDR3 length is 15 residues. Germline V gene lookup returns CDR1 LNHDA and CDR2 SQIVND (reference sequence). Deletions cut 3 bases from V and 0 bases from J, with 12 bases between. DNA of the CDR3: TGTGCCAGTAGTATCCAGGGGGAGGCCTCCTACGAGCAGTACTTC. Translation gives CASSIQGEASYEQYF.

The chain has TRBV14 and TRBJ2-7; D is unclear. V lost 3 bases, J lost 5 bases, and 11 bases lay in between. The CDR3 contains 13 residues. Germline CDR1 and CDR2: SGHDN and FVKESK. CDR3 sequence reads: CASSHQPGHEQYF. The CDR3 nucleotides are TGTGCCAGCAGCCACCAGCCAGGTCACGAGCAGTACTTC.

The CDR3 region has the DNA TGTGCCAGCAGCCTCGGGACTAGCGGGGTCTACGAGCAGTACTTC. It codes for CASSLGTSGVYEQYF. The chain employs TRBV4-2 and TRBJ2-7, with TRBD2 matching 13 bases. This CDR3 is built from 15 residues. J gave up 3 bases and V 4 bases, and 3 bases lay outside the gene matches. The germline V gene encodes CDR1 LGHNA and CDR2 YNFKEQ.

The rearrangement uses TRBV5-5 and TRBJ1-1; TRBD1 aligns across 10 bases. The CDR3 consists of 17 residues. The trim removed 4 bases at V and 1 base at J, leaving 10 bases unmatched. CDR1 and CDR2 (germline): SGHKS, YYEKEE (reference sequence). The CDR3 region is CASSPWGTGVRNTEAFF. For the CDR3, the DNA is TGTGCCAGCAGCCCGTGGGGGACAGGGGTGAGGAACACTGAAGCTTTCTTT.

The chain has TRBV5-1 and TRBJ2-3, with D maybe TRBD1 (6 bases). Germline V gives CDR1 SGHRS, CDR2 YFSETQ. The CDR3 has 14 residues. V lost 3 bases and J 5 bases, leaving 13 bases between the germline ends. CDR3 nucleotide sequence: TGCGCCAGCAGCTATCAGACAGGTGAAGATACGCAGTATTTT. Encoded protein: CASSYQTGEDTQYF.

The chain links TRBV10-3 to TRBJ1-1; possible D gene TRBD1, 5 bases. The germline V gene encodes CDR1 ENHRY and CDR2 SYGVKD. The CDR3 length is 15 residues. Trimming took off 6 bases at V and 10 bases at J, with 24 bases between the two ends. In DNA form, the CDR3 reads TGTGCCATCAGACCAGACAGCCCCGGAATTAGGGGAGCTTTCTTT. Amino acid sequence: CAIRPDSPGIRGAFF.

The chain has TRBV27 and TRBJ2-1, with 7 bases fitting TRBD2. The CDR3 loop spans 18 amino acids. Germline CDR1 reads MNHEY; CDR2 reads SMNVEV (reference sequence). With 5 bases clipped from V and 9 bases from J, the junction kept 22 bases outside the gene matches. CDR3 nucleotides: TGTGCCAGCAGTACCACGGACTATTGGCGGCGGGAGTGGGGTGAGCAGTTCTTC. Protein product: CASSTTDYWRREWGEQFF.

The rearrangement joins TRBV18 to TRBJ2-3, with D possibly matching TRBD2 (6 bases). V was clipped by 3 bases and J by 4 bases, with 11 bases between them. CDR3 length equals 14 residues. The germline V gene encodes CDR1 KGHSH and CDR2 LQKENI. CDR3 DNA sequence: TGTGCCAGCTCACCGGGATGGGGGGCAGATACGCAGTATTTT. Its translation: CASSPGWGADTQYF.

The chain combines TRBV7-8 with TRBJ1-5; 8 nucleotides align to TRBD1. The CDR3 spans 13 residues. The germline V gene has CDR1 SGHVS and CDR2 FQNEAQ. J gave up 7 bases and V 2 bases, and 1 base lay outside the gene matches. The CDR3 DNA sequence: TGTGCCAGCAGCTTAACAGGGGGGCAGCCCCAGCATTTT. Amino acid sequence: CASSLTGGQPQHF. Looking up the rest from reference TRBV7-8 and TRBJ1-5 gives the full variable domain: GAGVSQSPRYKVAKRGQDVALRCDPISGHVSLFWYQQALGQGPEFLTYFQNEAQLDKSGLPSDRFFAERPEGSVSTLKIQRTQQEDSAVYLCASSLTGGQPQHFGDGTRLSIL.

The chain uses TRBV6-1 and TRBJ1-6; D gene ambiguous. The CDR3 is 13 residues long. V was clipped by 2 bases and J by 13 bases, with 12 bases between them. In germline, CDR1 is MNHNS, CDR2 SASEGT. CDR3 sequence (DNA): TGTGCCAGCAGTGAAATACGCGGGAGGCCCCTCCACTTT. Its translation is CASSEIRGRPLHF.

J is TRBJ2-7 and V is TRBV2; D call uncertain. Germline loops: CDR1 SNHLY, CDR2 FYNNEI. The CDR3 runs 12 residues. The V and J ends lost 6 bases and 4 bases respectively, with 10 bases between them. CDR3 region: CASRAISYEQYF. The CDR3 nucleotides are TGTGCCAGCAGGGCCATCAGTTACGAGCAGTACTTC. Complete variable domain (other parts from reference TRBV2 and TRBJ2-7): EPEVTQTPSHQVTQMGQEVILRCVPISNHLYFYWYRQILGQKVEFLVSFYNNEISEKSEIFDDQFSVERPDGSNFTLKIRSTKLEDSAMYFCASRAISYEQYFGPGTRLTVT.

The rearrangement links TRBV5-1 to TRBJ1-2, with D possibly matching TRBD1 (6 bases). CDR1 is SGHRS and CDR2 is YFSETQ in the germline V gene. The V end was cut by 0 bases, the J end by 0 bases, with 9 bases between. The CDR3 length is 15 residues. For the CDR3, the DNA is TGCGCCAGCAGCTTGGGGACAGTCGCTAACTATGGCTACACCTTC. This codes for CASSLGTVANYGYTF.

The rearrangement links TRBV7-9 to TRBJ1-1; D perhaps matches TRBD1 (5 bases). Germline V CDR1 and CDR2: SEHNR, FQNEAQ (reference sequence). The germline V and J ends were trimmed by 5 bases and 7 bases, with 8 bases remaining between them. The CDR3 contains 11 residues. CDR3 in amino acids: CASSETVEAFF. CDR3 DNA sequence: TGTGCCAGCAGCGAGACAGTTGAAGCTTTCTTT.

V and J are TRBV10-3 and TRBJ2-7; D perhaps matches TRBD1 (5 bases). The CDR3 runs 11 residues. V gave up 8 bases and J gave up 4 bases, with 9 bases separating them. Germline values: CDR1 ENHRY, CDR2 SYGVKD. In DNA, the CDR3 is TGTGCCATCGATAAGGGGTACGAGCAGTACTTC. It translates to CAIDKGYEQYF.

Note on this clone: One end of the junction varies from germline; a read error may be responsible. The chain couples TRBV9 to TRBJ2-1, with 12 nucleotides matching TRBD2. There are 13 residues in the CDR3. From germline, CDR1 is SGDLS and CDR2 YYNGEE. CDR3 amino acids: CASGTSGWNAQFF. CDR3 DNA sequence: TGTGCCAGCGGGACTAGCGGGTGGAATGCGCAGTTCTTC.

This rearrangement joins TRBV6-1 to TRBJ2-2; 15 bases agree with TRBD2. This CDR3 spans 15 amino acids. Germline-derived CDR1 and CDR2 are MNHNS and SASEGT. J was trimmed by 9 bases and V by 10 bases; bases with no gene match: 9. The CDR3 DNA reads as TGTGCCACCGTCGGGACTAGCGGGAGGACTTGGGAGCTGTTTTTT. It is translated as CATVGTSGRTWELFF.

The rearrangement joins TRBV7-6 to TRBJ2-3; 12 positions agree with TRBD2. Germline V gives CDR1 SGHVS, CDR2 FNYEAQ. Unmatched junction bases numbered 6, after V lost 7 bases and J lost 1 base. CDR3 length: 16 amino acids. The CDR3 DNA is TGTGCCAGCACCGACCGACTAGCGGGGGGCACAGATACGCAGTATTTT. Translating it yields CASTDRLAGGTDTQYF.

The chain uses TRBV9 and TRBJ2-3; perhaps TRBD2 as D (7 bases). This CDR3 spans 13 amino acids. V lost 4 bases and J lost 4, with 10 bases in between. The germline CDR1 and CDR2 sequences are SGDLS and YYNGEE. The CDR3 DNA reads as TGTGCCAGCAGCCTGGGGGGGCCAGATACGCAGTATTTT. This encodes CASSLGGPDTQYF.

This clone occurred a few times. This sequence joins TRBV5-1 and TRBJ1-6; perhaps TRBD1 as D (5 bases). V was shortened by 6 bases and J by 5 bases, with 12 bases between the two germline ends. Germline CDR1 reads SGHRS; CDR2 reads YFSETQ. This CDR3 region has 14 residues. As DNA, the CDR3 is TGCGCCAGCACGTTTACAGGACATAATTCACCCCTCCACTTT. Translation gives CASTFTGHNSPLHF.

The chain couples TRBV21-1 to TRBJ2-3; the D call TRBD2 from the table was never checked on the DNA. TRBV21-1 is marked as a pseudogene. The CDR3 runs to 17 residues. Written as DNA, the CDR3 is TGTGCCACGCATCGGATGCTAGCGGCCCCTAGCACAGATACGCAGTATTTT. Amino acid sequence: CATHRMLAAPSTDTQYF.

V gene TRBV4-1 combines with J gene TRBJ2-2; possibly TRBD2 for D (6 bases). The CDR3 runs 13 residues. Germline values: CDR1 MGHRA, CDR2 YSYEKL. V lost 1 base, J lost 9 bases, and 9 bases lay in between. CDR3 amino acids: CASSQAGARELFF. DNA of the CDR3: TGCGCCAGCAGCCAAGCGGGAGCCAGGGAGCTGTTTTTT.

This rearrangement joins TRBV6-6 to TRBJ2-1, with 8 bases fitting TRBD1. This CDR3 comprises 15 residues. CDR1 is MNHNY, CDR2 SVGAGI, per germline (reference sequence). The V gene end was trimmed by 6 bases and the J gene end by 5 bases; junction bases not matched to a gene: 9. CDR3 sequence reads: CASSPGTGLNNEQFF. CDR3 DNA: TGTGCCAGCAGCCCCGGGACAGGACTAAACAATGAGCAGTTCTTC.

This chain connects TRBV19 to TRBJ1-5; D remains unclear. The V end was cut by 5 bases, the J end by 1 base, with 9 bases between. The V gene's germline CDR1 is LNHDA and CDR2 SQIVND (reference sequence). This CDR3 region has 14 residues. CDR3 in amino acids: CASSWRESNQPQHF. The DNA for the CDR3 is TGTGCCAGTAGTTGGCGGGAAAGCAATCAGCCCCAGCATTTT.

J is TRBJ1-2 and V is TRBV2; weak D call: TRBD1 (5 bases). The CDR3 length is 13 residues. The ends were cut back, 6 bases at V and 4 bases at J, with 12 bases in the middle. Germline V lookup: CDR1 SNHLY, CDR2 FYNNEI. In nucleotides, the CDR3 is TGTGCCAGCAGACTCTCGACAGCCTATGGCTACACCTTC. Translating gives CASRLSTAYGYTF.

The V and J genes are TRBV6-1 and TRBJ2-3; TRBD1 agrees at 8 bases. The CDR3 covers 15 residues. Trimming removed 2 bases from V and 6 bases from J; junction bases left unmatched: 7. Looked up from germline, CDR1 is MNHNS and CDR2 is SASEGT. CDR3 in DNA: TGTGCCAGCAGTGAAATCCCAGGGGGCGCGGATACGCAGTATTTT. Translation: CASSEIPGGADTQYF.